A selection of T cell receptor beta chains follows, all from one sample in a study of tumor and adjacent non-tumor tissue in lung cancer. One entry per CDR3 protein, called by TCRdb with MiXCR from the multiplex PCR reads. The sample carries fewer than 85,000 distinct CDR3 sequences, around 73% recorded once. Sample: lung tumor tissue. These TCRs come from a man in his 60s with non-small cell lung cancer. Both conserved end residues are part of each CDR3. D genes are given only for firm matches. The size entry is marked missing in some rows and otherwise reads once, few, many or a size class.

v_gene: TRBV20-1
d_gene: TRBD2
j_gene: TRBJ2-3
abundance: NA
CDR3nt: TGTAGTACCCAAGGGGCTAGTGGGAGGGCCGCGGATACGCAGTATTTT
CDR3aa: CSTQGASGRAADTQYF

v_gene: TRBV5-6
d_gene: NA
j_gene: TRBJ2-7
abundance: NA
CDR3nt: TGTGCCAGCAGCCCTTCTTGGGTGGTTTGCGAGCAGTACTTT
CDR3aa: CASSPSWVVCEQYF

v_gene: TRBV5-4
d_gene: TRBD2
j_gene: TRBJ2-3
abundance: NA
CDR3nt: TGTGGCAGCAGCCCTGTCGAGCGGGAGCCGGGAGACACGCAGTATTTT
CDR3aa: CGSSPVEREPGDTQYF

v_gene: TRBV7-9
d_gene: NA
j_gene: TRBJ1-2
abundance: once
CDR3nt: TGTGGCAGCAGCTTAGAAACAGGCTCCGGGTCGCACTATGGCTACACCTTC
CDR3aa: CGSSLETGSGSHYGYTF

v_gene: TRBV28
d_gene: NA
j_gene: TRBJ1-2
abundance: NA
CDR3nt: TGTGCCAGCAGTCCACAAGGGACGAAAAATGGCTACACCTTC
CDR3aa: CASSPQGTKNGYTF

v_gene: TRBV6-5
d_gene: NA
j_gene: TRBJ1-2
abundance: NA
CDR3nt: TGTGCCAGCAATCCACAGGGAGCTAACCATGGCTACACCTTC
CDR3aa: CASNPQGANHGYTF

v_gene: TRBV28
d_gene: NA
j_gene: TRBJ1-5
abundance: few
CDR3nt: TGTGCCAGCATAGGGGCAGGGAGGAATCAGCCCCAGCATTTT
CDR3aa: CASIGAGRNQPQHF

v_gene: TRBV6-6
d_gene: TRBD1
j_gene: TRBJ1-5
abundance: NA
CDR3nt: TGTGTCAGGAGGAACGGACAGGGGTCCCTCGCTCAGCCCCAGCATTTT
CDR3aa: CVRRNGQGSLAQPQHF

v_gene: TRBV5-5
d_gene: NA
j_gene: TRBJ2-3
abundance: once
CDR3nt: TGTGCCAGCAGTTTAGACGGCGTTGGGGATACGCAGTATTTT
CDR3aa: CASSLDGVGDTQYF

v_gene: TRBV29-1
d_gene: TRBD1
j_gene: TRBJ1-1
abundance: NA
CDR3nt: TGCAACGTAAAGGACAGGGTAGCGGCCACTGAAGCTTTCTTT
CDR3aa: CNVKDRVAATEAFF

v_gene: TRBV29-1
d_gene: NA
j_gene: TRBJ2-3
abundance: NA
CDR3nt: TGCAACGCTCTGGACAGATCGGCCACGCAGTATTTT
CDR3aa: CNALDRSATQYF

v_gene: TRBV6-2/TRBV6-3
d_gene: NA
j_gene: TRBJ1-4
abundance: NA
CDR3nt: TGTGCTAGCAGTTACTTTCTGGAGGACGGGGAAAAACTGTTTTTT
CDR3aa: CASSYFLEDGEKLFF

v_gene: TRBV7-9
d_gene: NA
j_gene: TRBJ1-5
abundance: NA
CDR3nt: TGTGCCAGCAGCCCGGATGGGGTGGATCAGCCCCTGCATTTT
CDR3aa: CASSPDGVDQPLHF

v_gene: TRBV29-1
d_gene: NA
j_gene: TRBJ2-7
abundance: NA
CDR3nt: TGCAATGTTATTAAGACTGGAACCTACGAGCAGTACTTC
CDR3aa: CNVIKTGTYEQYF

v_gene: TRBV6-6
d_gene: TRBD2
j_gene: TRBJ2-2
abundance: NA
CDR3nt: TGTGTCAGCATCATGGGACTACTTACGAAAACCGGGGAGCTGTTTTTT
CDR3aa: CVSIMGLLTKTGELFF

v_gene: TRBV20-1
d_gene: NA
j_gene: TRBJ2-5
abundance: once
CDR3nt: TGCAGTGCTACACGGGAAGAGACCCAGTATTTC
CDR3aa: CSATREETQYF

v_gene: TRBV5-1
d_gene: NA
j_gene: TRBJ2-6
abundance: once
CDR3nt: TGCGCCAGCGGATGGGAATTCTCTGGGGTCAACGTCATGACTTTC
CDR3aa: CASGWEFSGVNVMTF

v_gene: TRBV11-2
d_gene: NA
j_gene: TRBJ2-3
abundance: NA
CDR3nt: TGTGCCAGCAGCACGGGATCCCCTAGCACGGATACGCAGTATTTT
CDR3aa: CASSTGSPSTDTQYF

v_gene: TRBV11-3
d_gene: NA
j_gene: TRBJ2-2
abundance: NA
CDR3nt: TGTGCCAGCAGCCCGTCCCGCGACAGTATCGGCGGGAAGCTGTTTTTT
CDR3aa: CASSPSRDSIGGKLFF

v_gene: TRBV11-2
d_gene: TRBD2
j_gene: TRBJ2-3
abundance: few
CDR3nt: TGTGCCAGCAGCTTAGCTCTCCCGGGAGGGCCATTAGATACGCAGTATTTT
CDR3aa: CASSLALPGGPLDTQYF

v_gene: TRBV14
d_gene: NA
j_gene: TRBJ2-7
abundance: many
CDR3nt: TGTGCCAGCAGCCAAGGGATAGGAACGTTCGAGCAGTACTTC
CDR3aa: CASSQGIGTFEQYF

v_gene: TRBV6-2/TRBV6-3
d_gene: NA
j_gene: TRBJ2-2
abundance: NA
CDR3nt: TGTACCAGCAATATCCAGGGTAACACCGGGGAGCTGTTTTTT
CDR3aa: CTSNIQGNTGELFF

v_gene: TRBV7-9
d_gene: NA
j_gene: TRBJ2-3
abundance: once
CDR3nt: TGTGCCAGCAGTGGAAGCGGCCGCACAGATACGCAGTATTTT
CDR3aa: CASSGSGRTDTQYF

v_gene: TRBV5-1
d_gene: NA
j_gene: TRBJ2-6
abundance: NA
CDR3nt: TGCGCCAGCAGCTTGGTTTCGACTGGGGCCAACGTCCTGGCTTTC
CDR3aa: CASSLVSTGANVLAF

v_gene: TRBV6-1
d_gene: NA
j_gene: TRBJ2-3
abundance: NA
CDR3nt: TGTGCCAGCAGGATACAGGCAGGGCGAACAGATACGCAGTATTTT
CDR3aa: CASRIQAGRTDTQYF